This T cell receptor (beta chain) was sequenced for a study of blood T cell repertoires in COVID-19. As processed by the authors: Estimated nucleated cell counts came from reference gene primer amplification. Here immunoSEQ multiplex PCR was the method, and the copy in TCRdb shows in-frame clones only, minus some. That table supplies the V and J calls and clone size; D and trimming were determined from the DNA. The sample records about 120,000 clones, 85% to 90% being singletons. Germline V gene sequence: CDR1 MNHEY, CDR2 SMNVEV (reference sequence). CDR3 length: 13 residues. With 5 bases clipped from V and 9 bases from J, the junction kept 3 bases outside the gene matches.

Material for sequencing was peripheral blood. The sequence was obtained from a man aged 65 to 85 who had recovered from COVID-19. This chain joins TRBV27 and TRBJ2-2; TRBD1 matches at 10 bases. The CDR3 DNA reads as TGTGCCAGCAGTAGACAGGGGGCCCGGGAGCTGTTTTTT. This sequence encodes CASSRQGARELFF.